This entry lists 9 T cell receptor beta chains sequenced from one sample in a study of cytomegalovirus exposure and HLA in healthy donors. In the PCR, 60 Vbeta and 13 Jbeta primers were used. Profiling relied on immunoSEQ multiplex PCR, and the TCRdb table lists in-frame clones only, not all of them. The table has 50,000 or so clones, roughly 72% seen once. What was sequenced was PBMCs. Receptors originate from a woman in her fifties or sixties in good health and CMV-seronegative.

The V and J genes are TRBV7-9 and TRBJ2-3; 10 bases line up with TRBD2. Germline V CDR1 and CDR2: SEHNR, FQNEAQ (reference sequence). Losses at the gene ends were 3 bases for V and 0 bases for J; bases not matched to a gene: 6. The CDR3 has 17 residues. In DNA form, the CDR3 reads TGTGCCAGCAGCTTGCTAGCGGGGGCCTCTAGCACAGATACGCAGTATTTT. It specifies CASSLLAGASSTDTQYF.

The rearrangement uses TRBV5-1 and TRBJ1-1; maybe TRBD1 (5 bases). The CDR3 loop spans 13 amino acids. The germline CDR1 and CDR2 sequences are SGHRS and YFSETQ. Trimming removed 0 bases at V and 10 bases at J, with 13 bases between. The CDR3: CASSLGGANGAFF. The CDR3 DNA follows: TGCGCCAGCAGCTTGGGGGGCGCCAATGGAGCTTTCTTT.

The gene calls are TRBV15 and TRBJ2-2, with D maybe TRBD1 (6 bases). The CDR3 runs to 17 residues. CDR1 is LNHNV, CDR2 YYDKDF, per germline (reference sequence). V was trimmed by 0 bases and J by 4 bases, leaving 15 bases between them. This CDR3 reads CATSRDLGAVGTGELFF. The DNA of the CDR3 is TGTGCCACCAGCAGAGATCTGGGGGCCGTCGGCACCGGGGAGCTGTTTTTT.

The chain joins TRBV19 to TRBJ2-1; 11 bases fit TRBD2. The CDR3 totals 14 residues. Germline CDR1 reads LNHDA; CDR2 reads SQIVND (reference sequence). The V segment lost 5 bases and the J segment 8 bases; nucleotides outside the gene matches: 5. The CDR3 loop is CASSVTSGRHEQFF. CDR3 nucleotides: TGTGCCAGTAGTGTTACTAGCGGGAGACATGAGCAGTTCTTC.

In its sample, this clone was seen a few times. The chain carries TRBV7-3 and TRBJ2-2; TRBD2 might be the D (5 bases). Germline lookup yields CDR1 SGHTA and CDR2 FQGTGA. Trimming stripped 5 bases from V and 8 bases from J, with 21 bases between. The CDR3 spans 16 residues. The CDR3 is CASSHSKILGEGELFF. The CDR3 nucleotides are TGTGCCAGCAGCCACTCAAAAATACTAGGTGAAGGGGAGCTGTTTTTT.

This chain links TRBV21-1 with TRBJ1-2; the table's TRBD1 call for D was not verified on the DNA. TRBV21-1 is flagged as a pseudogene. There are 14 residues in the CDR3. CDR3 bases: TGTGCCAGCAGCAGCTCCCAGGGGCGCTATGGCTACACCTTC. Translation: CASSSSQGRYGYTF.

For this clone: The same CDR3 is also encoded by other DNA sequences in this sample. V is TRBV2 and J is TRBJ1-1; D not resolved. V gave up 7 bases and J gave up 0 bases, with 15 bases separating them. Germline loops: CDR1 SNHLY, CDR2 FYNNEI. The CDR3 length is 15 residues. CDR3 loop: CASNQEASMNTEAFF. The CDR3, as DNA: TGTGCCAGCAATCAGGAAGCATCGATGAACACTGAAGCTTTCTTT.

The chain uses TRBV6-1 and TRBJ2-7, with D perhaps TRBD2 (6 bases). Germline V lookup: CDR1 MNHNS, CDR2 SASEGT. Trimming took 7 bases from V and 3 from J, leaving 16 bases between them. The CDR3 is 14 residues long. The chain's CDR3 is CASTEQAGIYEQYF. CDR3 sequence (DNA): TGTGCCAGCACGGAACAGGCGGGAATCTACGAGCAGTACTTC.

The rearrangement uses TRBV28 and TRBJ1-1, with 7 bases matching TRBD1. V shed 4 bases and J 8 bases; nucleotides not matched to a gene: 10. Germline V gives CDR1 MDHEN, CDR2 SYDVKM. CDR3 length: 14 amino acids. The chain's CDR3 is CASSSATGHQEAFF. The CDR3 DNA reads TGTGCCAGCAGTTCAGCGACAGGGCATCAAGAAGCTTTCTTT.